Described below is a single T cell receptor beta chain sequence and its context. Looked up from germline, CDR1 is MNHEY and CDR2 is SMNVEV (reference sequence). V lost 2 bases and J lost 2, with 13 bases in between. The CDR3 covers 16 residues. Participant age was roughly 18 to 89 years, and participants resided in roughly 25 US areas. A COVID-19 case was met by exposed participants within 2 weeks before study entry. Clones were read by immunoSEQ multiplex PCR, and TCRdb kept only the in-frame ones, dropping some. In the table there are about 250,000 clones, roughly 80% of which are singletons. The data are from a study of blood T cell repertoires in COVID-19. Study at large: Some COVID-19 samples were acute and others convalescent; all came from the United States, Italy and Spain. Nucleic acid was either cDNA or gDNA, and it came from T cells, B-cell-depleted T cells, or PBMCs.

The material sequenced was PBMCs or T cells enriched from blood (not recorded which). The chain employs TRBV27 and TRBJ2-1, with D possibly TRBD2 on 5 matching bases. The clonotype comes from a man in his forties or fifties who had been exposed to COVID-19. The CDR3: CASSLAGQPTYNEQFF. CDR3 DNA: TGTGCCAGCAGTTTAGCGGGCCAACCCACCTACAATGAGCAGTTCTTC.